Each of the 32 T cell receptor beta chains below was sequenced from the same sample in a study of T cells in Graves' hyperthyroidism and ophthalmopathy. RNA transcripts served as the template for amplifying TCR beta CDR3 regions. A set of HTBI primers served as the primers for a first-round RT-PCR of the TCR CDR3. TCRdb re-analysed the multiplex PCR reads in MiXCR, keeping a single row per CDR3 protein. The sample shows 300,000 to 400,000 distinct CDR3 sequences, roughly 15% of them seen only once. Sequenced input: blood. The receptors stem from a woman aged 30 to 39 with Graves' ophthalmopathy.

This clonotype was detected many times. This chain uses TRBV20-1 with TRBJ1-3; TRBD1 might be the D (5 bases). V was shortened by 3 bases and J by 0 bases, with 6 bases between the two germline ends. Looked up from germline, CDR1 is DFQATT and CDR2 is SNEGSKA (reference sequence). This CDR3 has 13 amino acids. The CDR3 sequence is CSARGLSGNTIYF. DNA for the CDR3: TGCAGTGCTAGGGGGCTCTCTGGAAACACCATATATTTT.

In this sample, this clonotype turned up many times. The V call is TRBV12-3 or TRBV12-4, the J call TRBJ2-1, with TRBD2 matching over 14 bases. The CDR3 covers 16 residues. Trimming removed 6 bases from V and 6 bases from J; junction bases left unmatched: 7. The CDR3 loop reads CASRRLAGGPGNEQFF. CDR3 coding DNA: TGTGCCAGCAGGAGACTAGCGGGGGGGCCGGGCAATGAGCAGTTCTTC.

This clonotype showed up many times. J is TRBJ2-1 and V is TRBV18, with 8 bases identical to TRBD2. Unmatched junction bases numbered 5, after V lost 3 bases and J lost 7 bases. CDR3 size: 14 residues. CDR1 KGHSH and CDR2 LQKENI come from the germline V gene. The CDR3, as DNA: TGTGCCAGCTCACCTCATCCTAGCGGGAATGAGCAGTTCTTC. Translation: CASSPHPSGNEQFF.

The chain links TRBV28 to TRBJ2-3; D is possibly TRBD1 (6 bases). The germline CDR1 and CDR2 sequences are MDHEN and SYDVKM. V shed 6 bases and J shed 6 bases, with 22 bases lying between them. The CDR3 has 16 residues. CDR3 protein: CASSPLGQGSGDTQYF. CDR3 coding DNA: TGTGCCAGCAGCCCCCTCGGGCAGGGGTCGGGGGATACGCAGTATTTT.

This clonotype was seen more than once but under ten times. This may be a read error, as it is one base from a much larger clone. This chain's CDR3 is CASSFQGGKMANYGYTF. CDR3 nucleotide sequence: TGTGCCAGCAGTTTCCAGGGAGGAAAAATGGCTAACTATGGCTACACCTTC. The chain has TRBV12-3 or TRBV12-4 and TRBJ1-2; D possibly corresponds to TRBD1 (5 bases). V was pared by 3 bases and J by 0 bases, with 17 bases between. The CDR3 is 17 residues long.

The chain recombines TRBV5-1 with TRBJ2-3; 12 bases align to TRBD2. V shed 0 bases and J 2 bases; nucleotides not matched to a gene: 7. The CDR3 is made up of 18 amino acids. The germline V gene has CDR1 SGHRS and CDR2 YFSETQ. The CDR3 is CASSLAGASGGDTDTQYF. The CDR3 nucleotides are TGCGCCAGCAGCTTGGCAGGGGCTAGCGGGGGGGACACAGATACGCAGTATTTT.

This clonotype was counted ten times or more. The chain couples TRBV12-3 or TRBV12-4 to TRBJ1-2; no reliable D call. V gave up 5 bases and J gave up 4 bases, with 14 bases separating them. CDR3 length: 14 residues. CDR3 in amino acids: CASSLGQLRYGYTF. CDR3 coding DNA: TGTGCCAGCAGTCTAGGCCAACTCCGCTATGGCTACACCTTC.

This clonotype was seen at least ten times. The genes are TRBV11-3 and TRBJ2-1, with D tentatively TRBD2 (6 bases). The germline V gene encodes CDR1 SGHNT and CDR2 YENEEA. Trimming took 4 bases from V and 5 from J, leaving 15 bases between them. This CDR3 region has 15 residues. The CDR3 sequence: CASSSLAGGHNEQFF. CDR3 sequence (DNA): TGTGCCAGCAGCTCACTAGCCGGTGGGCACAATGAGCAGTTCTTC. Full variable domain (remainder filled in from reference TRBV11-3 and TRBJ2-1): EAGVVQSPRYKIIEKKQPVAFWCNPISGHNTLYWYLQNLGQGPELLIRYENEEAVDDSQLPKDRFSAERLKGVDSTLKIQPAELGDSAVYLCASSSLAGGHNEQFFGPGTRLTVL.

The genes are TRBV11-2 and TRBJ2-3; 13 bases align to TRBD2. CDR3 size: 17 residues. V gave up 5 bases and J gave up 6 bases; unmatched junction bases: 11. The germline gives CDR1 SGHAT, CDR2 FQNNGV. Here the CDR3 reads CASSPTGLAGEVDTQYF. The CDR3 DNA reads TGTGCCAGCAGCCCAACCGGACTAGCGGGGGAAGTGGATACGCAGTATTTT. Variable domain in full (rest from reference TRBV11-2 and TRBJ2-3): EAGVAQSPRYKIIEKRQSVAFWCNPISGHATLYWYQQILGQGPKLLIQFQNNGVVDDSQLPKDRFSAERLKGVDSTLKIQPAKLEDSAVYLCASSPTGLAGEVDTQYFGPGTRLTVL.

The chain combines TRBV29-1 with TRBJ1-2; 7 bases are a match to TRBD1. V shed 7 bases, J shed 4 bases, and the junction held 6 bases outside the gene matches. The germline V gene has CDR1 SQVTM and CDR2 ANQGSEA. The CDR3 extends over 12 amino acids. CDR3 in amino acids: CSAGDSLYGYTF. The CDR3 DNA reads TGCAGCGCTGGGGACAGCCTCTATGGCTACACCTTC.

This clonotype turned up a few times. V is TRBV4-1 and J is TRBJ2-2; D is perhaps TRBD1 (6 bases). Germline CDR1 reads MGHRA; CDR2 reads YSYEKL. This CDR3 is 14 amino acids long. With 7 bases removed from V and 1 base from J, the gap between germline ends came to 10 bases. Here the CDR3 reads CASKDRLNTGELFF. CDR3 coding DNA: TGCGCCAGCAAGGACAGATTGAACACCGGGGAGCTGTTTTTT.

This clonotype showed up many times. The chain combines TRBV28 with TRBJ2-1; D might be TRBD2 (7 bases). This CDR3 contains 14 residues. CDR1 and CDR2 from the germline V gene are MDHEN and SYDVKM. V lost 8 bases and J 4 bases, leaving 15 bases between the germline ends. The CDR3 here is CASLGRGPYNEQFF. The CDR3 DNA is TGTGCCAGCCTTGGGCGGGGGCCTTACAATGAGCAGTTCTTC.

This clonotype was observed a few times. V and J are TRBV6-4 and TRBJ2-3; possibly TRBD1 for D (6 bases). Deletions cut 6 bases from V and 8 bases from J, with 18 bases between. Germline V lookup: CDR1 MRHNA, CDR2 SNTAGT. CDR3 length: 14 residues. CDR3 DNA: TGTGCCAGCAGGCCCGGGTCAGGGGTAGGTACGCAGTATTTT. Encoded protein: CASRPGSGVGTQYF.

The chain carries TRBV15 and TRBJ1-4; D may be TRBD1 (5 bases). The CDR3 totals 15 residues. CDR1 and CDR2 from the germline V gene are LNHNV and YYDKDF (reference sequence). V lost 0 bases and J 7 bases, leaving 12 bases between the germline ends. Written as DNA, the CDR3 is TGTGCCACCAGCAGAGATGGGTCAGGGATTGAAAAACTGTTTTTT. Encoded protein: CATSRDGSGIEKLFF.

This clonotype showed up many times. The chain is built from TRBV2 and TRBJ1-5; D not resolved. The length of the CDR3 is 17 residues. CDR1 is SNHLY and CDR2 is FYNNEI in the germline V gene. Between the trimmed V and J ends, which lost 1 base and 0 bases, there was a span of 13 bases. The CDR3 loop is CASSEERPQYSNQPQHF. The CDR3 DNA reads as TGTGCCAGCAGTGAAGAGCGGCCGCAATATAGCAATCAGCCCCAGCATTTT.

This clonotype has ten or more counts. This chain links TRBV5-4 with TRBJ2-1; TRBD1 agrees at 9 bases. The CDR3 sequence is 16 residues long. Germline assignment: CDR1 SGHNT and CDR2 YYREEE (reference sequence). The trim removed 4 bases at V and 0 bases at J, leaving 5 bases unmatched. CDR3 nucleotides: TGTGCCAGCAGCACCCTGACAGGGGGCTCCTACAATGAGCAGTTCTTC. Translation gives CASSTLTGGSYNEQFF. Filled out from reference TRBV5-4 and TRBJ2-1, the complete variable domain reads ETGVTQSPTHLIKTRGQQVTLRCSSQSGHNTVSWYQQALGQGPQFIFQYYREEENGRGNFPPRFSGLQFPNYSSELNVNALELDDSALYLCASSTLTGGSYNEQFFGPGTRLTVL.

Ten or more counts support this clonotype. The V and J genes are TRBV11-2 and TRBJ1-6; perhaps TRBD1 as D (6 bases). The CDR3 totals 15 residues. Between the trimmed V and J ends, which lost 5 bases and 10 bases, there was a span of 18 bases. CDR1 and CDR2 (germline): SGHAT, FQNNGV. The CDR3 DNA reads as TGTGCCAGCAGCCCGGTACTAGGGGGGGAATCACCCCTCCACTTT. Translated, it gives CASSPVLGGESPLHF.

This clonotype came up many times. The rearrangement uses TRBV6-1 and TRBJ2-7; a possible D gene is TRBD2 (6 bases). The V end was cut by 0 bases, the J end by 4 bases, with 16 bases between. The germline gives CDR1 MNHNS, CDR2 SASEGT. The CDR3 consists of 16 residues. For the CDR3, the DNA is TGTGCCAGCAGTGAAGCAACCGGGACTGCGACTTACGAGCAGTACTTC. Translated: CASSEATGTATYEQYF.

This clonotype was counted at least ten times. The chain is built from TRBV28 and TRBJ2-1, with unresolved D. CDR3 length: 12 amino acids. The V end was cut by 2 bases, the J end by 7 bases, with 6 bases between. Per germline, CDR1 MDHEN and CDR2 SYDVKM. The CDR3 DNA reads as TGTGCCAGCAGTTTAGTAGTAAATGAGCAGTTCTTC. Amino acids: CASSLVVNEQFF.

This clonotype has a count of ten or more. The rearrangement links TRBV3-1 to TRBJ2-1; 9 bases align to TRBD2. Germline-derived CDR1 and CDR2 are LGHDT and YNNKEL (reference sequence). The J segment lost 6 bases and the V segment lost 5 bases, leaving 11 bases of the junction unmatched. This CDR3 has 16 residues. Here the CDR3 DNA reads TGTGCCAGCAGCGCTCTTAGCCGCGGGGGGGCCAATGAGCAGTTCTTC. As protein: CASSALSRGGANEQFF.

This clonotype has at least ten counts. The CDR3 sequence: CASSLFGREAFF. As DNA, the CDR3 is TGTGCCAGCAGCTTATTTGGTCGTGAAGCTTTCTTT. This chain connects TRBV12-3 or TRBV12-4 to TRBJ1-1; D unresolved. The CDR3 is 12 residues long. Trimming shortened V by 6 bases and J by 7 bases, and 12 bases separated the two germline ends.

Ten or more counts support this clonotype. This chain joins TRBV12-3 or TRBV12-4 and TRBJ2-3; TRBD1 aligns across 7 bases. The length of the CDR3 is 16 residues. The V gene end was trimmed by 5 bases and the J gene end by 1 base; junction bases not matched to a gene: 9. The CDR3 sequence: CASSPRQGVGTDTQYF. As DNA, the CDR3 is TGTGCCAGCAGTCCGCGACAGGGAGTGGGCACAGATACGCAGTATTTT.

Comment on this clonotype: One end of the junction varies from germline; a read error may be responsible. V and J are TRBV19 and TRBJ1-2, with D unclear. Germline loops: CDR1 LNHDA, CDR2 SQIVND (reference sequence). The CDR3 is made up of 11 amino acids. The CDR3 spells CAGSIRYGYTF. DNA for the CDR3: TGTGCCGGTAGTATACGCTATGGCTACACCTTC. Full variable domain (missing parts from reference TRBV19 and TRBJ1-2): DGGITQSPKYLFRKEGQNVTLSCEQNLNHDAMYWYRQDPGQGLRLIYYSQIVNDFQKGDIAEGYSVSREKKESFPLTVTSAQKNPTAFYLCAGSIRYGYTFGSGTRLTVV.

This clonotype was counted ten times or more. The V call is TRBV12-5, the J call TRBJ1-2; TRBD1 matches 7 bases. This CDR3 is built from 14 residues. Germline V gene sequence: CDR1 LGHNT, CDR2 FRNRAP. V trimming: 6 bases; J trimming: 2 bases; junction bases outside the gene matches: 6. CDR3 in amino acids: CASGPGQANYGYTF. CDR3 nucleotide sequence: TGTGCTAGTGGCCCCGGACAGGCGAACTATGGCTACACCTTC.

This chain connects TRBV7-8 to TRBJ2-5, with a possible D match to TRBD2 (6 bases). Between the trimmed V and J ends, which lost 7 bases and 1 base, there was a span of 13 bases. CDR1 is SGHVS, CDR2 FQNEAQ, per germline. The CDR3 covers 14 residues. CDR3 region: CASTPTSSQETQYF. Here the CDR3 DNA reads TGTGCCAGCACCCCGACTAGTTCCCAAGAGACCCAGTACTTC.

The table lists this clonotype with a few counts. The V call is TRBV9, the J call TRBJ2-1; D gene unclear. Germline V gene sequence: CDR1 SGDLS, CDR2 YYNGEE. CDR3 length: 14 amino acids. The V end was cut by 0 bases, the J end by 8 bases, with 12 bases between. The CDR3, as DNA: TGTGCCAGCAGCGTAGGAGGAGCAGTCGATGAGCAGTTCTTC. It translates to CASSVGGAVDEQFF.

This clonotype was counted at least ten times. The V gene is TRBV6-1, the J gene TRBJ1-4; D not certain. Trimming shortened V by 6 bases and J by 3 bases, and 17 bases separated the two germline ends. CDR1 MNHNS and CDR2 SASEGT come from the germline V gene. CDR3 size: 16 residues. In DNA form, the CDR3 reads TGTGCCAGCAGCCACTCTCTCGCAGGACCTAATGAAAAACTGTTTTTT. Protein: CASSHSLAGPNEKLFF.

In its sample, this clonotype was seen many times. The rearrangement joins TRBV20-1 to TRBJ2-3, with TRBD2 identical over 9 bases. The CDR3 is 14 residues long. CDR1 is DFQATT and CDR2 is SNEGSKA in the germline V gene (reference sequence). J gave up 5 bases and V 3 bases, and 6 bases lay outside the gene matches. Here the CDR3 reads CSARGGGAGDTQYF. The CDR3, as DNA: TGCAGTGCTAGGGGCGGGGGGGCAGGAGATACGCAGTATTTT.

Note on this clonotype: This could be a read error, since a much larger clone is one nucleotide away. Here the CDR3 omits its conserved ending phenylalanine or tryptophan, so a read error is the likely source. The chain carries TRBV6-1 and TRBJ1-4; TRBD1 matches 9 bases. This CDR3 region has 14 residues. The ends lost 6 bases at V and 7 bases at J; junction bases unmatched: 6. In germline, CDR1 is MNHNS, CDR2 SASEGT. Here the CDR3 reads CASSPDRGSEKLFS. DNA of the CDR3: TGTGCCAGCAGCCCGGACAGGGGAAGTGAAAAACTGTTTTCT.

This clonotype has at least ten counts. The J gene is TRBJ1-1, the V gene TRBV9; D not certain. This CDR3 spans 14 amino acids. The germline CDR1 and CDR2 sequences are SGDLS and YYNGEE. Trimming left V 0 bases short and J 1 base short, with 7 bases between. The CDR3 here is CASSVDTGNTEAFF. DNA of the CDR3: TGTGCCAGCAGCGTAGATACCGGGAACACTGAAGCTTTCTTT.

The sample holds many counts of this clonotype. Written as DNA, the CDR3 is TGTGCCTGCAGACACCAGAGCTCCTATAATTCACCCCTCCACTTT. Translation gives CACRHQSSYNSPLHF. The rearrangement joins TRBV30 to TRBJ1-6, with no clear D. Germline loops: CDR1 GTSNPN, CDR2 SVGIG (reference sequence). The CDR3 length is 15 residues. Trimming shortened V by 6 bases and J by 0 bases, and 12 bases separated the two germline ends.

V and J are TRBV13 and TRBJ2-7, with 7 bases matching TRBD1. Unmatched junction bases numbered 4, after V lost 3 bases and J lost 2 bases. Germline V gene sequence: CDR1 PRHDT, CDR2 FYEKMQ (reference sequence). The CDR3 loop spans 14 amino acids. CDR3 in DNA: TGTGCCAGCAGCTTGAGACAGGGCCCCTACGAGCAGTACTTC. Translation gives CASSLRQGPYEQYF.